The present entry profiles one T cell receptor (beta chain) with its context. The CDR3 is made up of 15 amino acids. Germline assignment: CDR1 KGHSH and CDR2 LQKENI. V lost 4 bases and J lost 1, with 13 bases in between. All enrollees were roughly 18 to 89 years old and from 25 or so US areas. The data are from a study of blood T cell repertoires in COVID-19. Study background: Samples taken during acute and convalescent COVID-19 were collected in the United States, Italy and Spain. T cells, B-cell-depleted T cells, or PBMCs provided the cDNA or gDNA that served as material.

Under the authors' procedure: Amplification of reference gene primers provided the estimated nucleated cell counts. The data were produced by immunoSEQ multiplex PCR, yet TCRdb's version contains in-frame clones alone and is incomplete. V and J calls and clone size are given by that table; D and trimming were obtained from the DNA. The table lists roughly 260,000 clones, roughly 87% of them singletons, with 2.5% to 3% in the top ten. This rearrangement joins TRBV18 to TRBJ1-2; a weak D match, TRBD1 (5 bases). The sample taken for sequencing was PBMCs or T cells enriched from blood (not recorded which). The TCR originated in a woman aged 30 to 39 with acute COVID-19. Here the CDR3 DNA reads TGTGCCAGCTCACTTGAGACAGCTGTTAACTATGGCTACACCTTC. Its translation: CASSLETAVNYGYTF.